These T cell receptor beta chains were read from a single sample in a study of cytotoxic CD8 clonotypes in ibrutinib-treated CLL. Data came from immunoSEQ multiplex PCR; TCRdb stores just in-frame clones and leaves some out. The data contain under 300,000 clones, around 69% of them singletons. This sample comprised PBMCs, obtained at disease progression, from a patient treated with ibrutinib. These receptor sequences come from a human donor with chronic lymphocytic leukemia. Both conserved end residues are part of each CDR3. Each record gives: D gene, V gene, clone size, J gene, CDR3 DNA, CDR3 protein. The D gene is left open where the match is weak. For some rows the clone size is stated as once, few or many, or as a class when expanded; others skip it.

NA	TRBV18	once	TRBJ2-7	TGTGCCAGCTCACCACTGGGGTGGGACGAGCAGTACTTC	CASSPLGWDEQYF
TRBD1	TRBV14	NA	TRBJ1-4	TGTGCCAGCAGCTCCAAAAGGGACAGAACTAATGAAAAACTGTTTTTT	CASSSKRDRTNEKLFF
NA	TRBV5-4	NA	TRBJ2-1	TGTGCCAGCAGCTTAGAGCTGCCCGGGCCGAGGTTCTTC	CASSLELPGPRFF
TRBD1	TRBV4-1	NA	TRBJ1-1	TGCGCCAGCAGCCCACAGGGGGCAAGAGCTTTCTTT	CASSPQGARAFF
NA	TRBV6-5	once	TRBJ2-7	TGTGCCAGCAGCCCGTTTGGGGGCCACCACGAGCAGTACTTC	CASSPFGGHHEQYF
TRBD1	TRBV27	NA	TRBJ1-2	TGTGCCAGCAGTTTCGGACAGGGGGTATTGTATGGCTACACCTTC	CASSFGQGVLYGYTF
TRBD2	TRBV6-6	NA	TRBJ2-5	TGTGCCAGCAGAACTCCGGGACTACAAGAGACCCAGTACTTC	CASRTPGLQETQYF
NA	TRBV6-5	few	TRBJ1-6	TGTGCCAGCAGTGGGGGGGGCCTACTTCCCCTCCACTTT	CASSGGGLLPLHF
TRBD1	TRBV7-9	NA	TRBJ2-1	TGTGCCAGCAGCTCGACAGGGGCCCGAAATGAGCAGTTCTTC	CASSSTGARNEQFF
NA	TRBV2	NA	TRBJ2-3	TGTGCCAGCAAACCCGGTGTAAATACGCAGTATTTT	CASKPGVNTQYF
NA	TRBV7-8	NA	TRBJ1-2	TGTGCCAGCAGCTTACAGGAAATCAGAAATGGCTACACCTTC	CASSLQEIRNGYTF
NA	TRBV7-9	few	TRBJ2-4	TGTGCCAGCAGCTCGAATCTAAACATTCAGTACTTC	CASSSNLNIQYF
TRBD2	TRBV19	NA	TRBJ2-2	TGTGCCAGTAGTCCGCGGACTAGCGGGAGATTGGACACCGGGGAGCTGTTTTTT	CASSPRTSGRLDTGELFF
NA	TRBV25-1	NA	TRBJ1-2	TGTGCCAGCAGTCGTGGGGGAGGCTGGTACACCTTC	CASSRGGGWYTF
NA	TRBV7-8	NA	TRBJ2-5	TGTGCCAGCAGCTTAATTCAGGCGGGACGGCGGGAGACCCAGTACTTC	CASSLIQAGRRETQYF
NA	TRBV5-1	NA	TRBJ2-3	TGCGCCAGCAGCTTGGACGGCAGCCGGACTAGCACAGATACGCAGTATTTT	CASSLDGSRTSTDTQYF
NA	TRBV6-6	NA	TRBJ1-1	TGTGCCAGCAGACACCCTTGGGGGGAGAACACTGAAGCTTTCTTT	CASRHPWGENTEAFF
TRBD2	TRBV2	NA	TRBJ2-1	TGTGCCAGCAGCGTTAGCGGGAGCTCCTACAATGAGCAGTTCTTC	CASSVSGSSYNEQFF
TRBD2	TRBV5-4	NA	TRBJ2-5	TGTGCCAGCAGCCCGGGACTAGCGGGAGGAGGAGAGACCCAGTACTTC	CASSPGLAGGGETQYF
NA	TRBV5-6	few	TRBJ1-4	TGTGCCAGCAGCTCGTGGGGGAACTTGGATGAAAAACTGTTTTTT	CASSSWGNLDEKLFF
NA	TRBV19	once	TRBJ2-5	TGTGCCAGTAGCAGTGGCCCCAACACAGAGACCCAGTACTTC	CASSSGPNTETQYF
TRBD1	TRBV5-6	NA	TRBJ2-7	TGTGCCAGCAGCTTGGCTGGGACAGGATTCTACGAGCAGTACTTC	CASSLAGTGFYEQYF
TRBD2	TRBV11-3	NA	TRBJ2-2	TGTGCCAGCAGCTCTCGGGGAGGGGTTCCCGGGGAGCTGTTTTTT	CASSSRGGVPGELFF
NA	TRBV7-9	NA	TRBJ1-1	TGTGCCAGCAGCTTAGTAGGGGAAGCTTTCTTT	CASSLVGEAFF
NA	TRBV11-2	NA	TRBJ2-7	TGTGCCAGCAGCTCCTCCTACGAGCAGTACTTC	CASSSSYEQYF
NA	TRBV23-1	NA	TRBJ2-7	TGCGCCAGCAGTCAATCCCCCCACCCGGTGACCTACGAGCAGTACTTC	CASSQSPHPVTYEQYF
NA	TRBV5-3	NA	TRBJ2-7	TGTGCCAGAAGCTTCGACTACGAGCAGTACTTC	CARSFDYEQYF
NA	TRBV5-1	NA	TRBJ1-2	TGCGCCAGCACCGCCCGTTTAGGGGTGCCCTATGGCTACACCTTC	CASTARLGVPYGYTF
TRBD1	TRBV7-6	NA	TRBJ2-3	TGTGCCAGCAGCCCCCGGACAGGGGACACAGATACGCAGTATTTT	CASSPRTGDTDTQYF
NA	TRBV7-8	NA	TRBJ2-1	TGTGCCAGCAGCTTAGACACACCTGAGCAGTTCTTC	CASSLDTPEQFF
NA	TRBV7-9	NA	TRBJ2-7	TGTGCCAGCAGCTTAGGAATGTTAAGAGGGAGCGAGCAGTACTTC	CASSLGMLRGSEQYF
TRBD2	TRBV18	NA	TRBJ2-3	TGTGCCAGCTCACCTGAGCCTAGCGGGGGGCCAAAGACAGATACGCAGTATTTT	CASSPEPSGGPKTDTQYF
TRBD2	TRBV28	NA	TRBJ2-1	TGTGCCAGCAGTTTAACGGCTAGCGGGGGTAATGAGCAGTTCTTC	CASSLTASGGNEQFF
TRBD1	TRBV5-3	NA	TRBJ1-5	TGTGCCAGAAGCTTGGGGGGACAGAGGAATCAGCCCCAGCATTTT	CARSLGGQRNQPQHF
TRBD2	TRBV12-5	NA	TRBJ2-1	TGTGCTAGTGGTTTGGCACTAGCGGGGGGTTGGGGTGAGCAGTTCTTC	CASGLALAGGWGEQFF
TRBD2	TRBV15	once	TRBJ2-3	TGTGCCACCAGCAGAGATCCGGGACTAGGGTATTTT	CATSRDPGLGYF
NA	TRBV6-1	NA	TRBJ1-5	TGTGCCAGCAGTGGGTCTAGCAATCAGCCCCAGCATTTT	CASSGSSNQPQHF
NA	TRBV7-3	NA	TRBJ2-7	TGTGCCAGCAGCTTAGACCACGGGCCCTTTTACGAGCAGTACTTC	CASSLDHGPFYEQYF
NA	TRBV5-1	NA	TRBJ2-7	TGCGCCAGCAGCTTGGTAGACAGGTCTGACGAGCAGTACTTC	CASSLVDRSDEQYF
NA	TRBV19	NA	TRBJ1-5	TGTGCCAGTAGGAAATTTGACGGCTCGAATCAGCCCCAGCATTTT	CASRKFDGSNQPQHF
NA	TRBV2	NA	TRBJ2-7	TGTGCCAGCAGTGAGACACCGGGACCCAGTCCCTACGAGCAGTACTTC	CASSETPGPSPYEQYF
NA	TRBV28	NA	TRBJ2-5	TGTGCCAGCAGCATAACTTGGCTAGGGGAGACCCAGTACTTC	CASSITWLGETQYF
NA	TRBV5-4	NA	TRBJ2-1	TGTGCCAGCAGCTTGGATTCAGGGGCGATGCCGTACAATGAGCAGTTCTTC	CASSLDSGAMPYNEQFF
TRBD1	TRBV27	NA	TRBJ2-7	TGTGCCAGCTGGGGATTCACAGGGGGACCCTACGAGCAGTACTTC	CASWGFTGGPYEQYF
NA	TRBV6-4	NA	TRBJ2-6	TGTGCCAGCAGTTCAGGAATCTCTGGGGCCAACGTCCTGACTTTC	CASSSGISGANVLTF